The 24 T cell receptor beta chains below were found in one sample sequenced in a study of blood T cell repertoires in COVID-19 (dated by TCRdb to about 2020). Library preparation employed the immunoSEQ multiplex PCR assay. TCRdb mirrors the immuneACCESS table, restricted to in-frame sequences. Some clones are absent from its copies; in checked studies, under half trace to an unresolved V gene, and the reason for the others is unknown. The sample includes 45,000 to 70,000 clones, with about 81% observed a single time. Around a fifth of the sample goes to the ten largest clones. What was sequenced was peripheral blood. All receptors come from a woman aged 60-75 years with acute or convalescent COVID-19.

V usage is TRBV6-5 and J usage is TRBJ1-3; D is undetermined. The V and J ends lost 3 bases and 4 bases respectively, with 10 bases between them. The CDR3 has 14 amino acids. Germline loops: CDR1 MNHEY, CDR2 SVGAGI. Here the CDR3 reads CASSYSGAGNTIYF. The CDR3 nucleotides read TGTGCCAGCAGTTATTCGGGAGCGGGAAACACCATATATTTT.

The chain recombines TRBV2 with TRBJ2-3, with D possibly being TRBD1 (5 bases). There are 15 residues in the CDR3. Germline assignment: CDR1 SNHLY and CDR2 FYNNEI. V lost 4 bases to trimming and J lost 0 bases, with 11 bases between them. As DNA, the CDR3 is TGTGCCAGCAGTGGGGGTAGGGGTAGCACAGATACGCAGTATTTT. It translates to CASSGGRGSTDTQYF.

The gene calls are TRBV3-1 (or the pseudogene TRBV3-2) and TRBJ1-1; maybe TRBD1 (6 bases). V dropped 1 base and J dropped 3 bases, with 12 bases sitting between them. The CDR3 totals 15 residues. Germline V gene lookup returns CDR1 LGHDT and CDR2 YNNKEL (reference sequence). The CDR3 protein is CASSQGRGTYTEAFF. The DNA for the CDR3 is TGTGCCAGCAGCCAAGGTAGGGGGACGTACACTGAAGCTTTCTTT.

The chain links TRBV3-1 (or the pseudogene TRBV3-2) to TRBJ1-1, with D maybe TRBD1 (6 bases). The CDR3 length is 14 residues. Germline V gene lookup returns CDR1 LGHDT and CDR2 YNNKEL (reference sequence). V lost 3 bases and J 6 bases, leaving 14 bases between the germline ends. This chain's CDR3 is CASSQDVGGPEAFF. The DNA for the CDR3 is TGTGCCAGCAGCCAGGATGTCGGGGGGCCTGAAGCTTTCTTT.

V is TRBV28 and J is TRBJ1-2; the D gene is possibly TRBD1 (5 bases). The germline V gene has CDR1 MDHEN and CDR2 SYDVKM. The CDR3 is made up of 13 amino acids. V lost 2 bases and J lost 10, with 14 bases in between. The CDR3 loop is CASSLATTGDYTF. CDR3 in DNA: TGTGCCAGCAGTTTAGCTACCACAGGTGACTACACCTTC.

Remarks on this clone: Relative to the germline gene, one junction end is altered; a read error may explain this. This chain uses TRBV10-2 with TRBJ2-3, with D tentatively TRBD2 (6 bases). Per germline, CDR1 WSHSY and CDR2 SAAADI. The length of the CDR3 is 14 residues. CDR3 sequence reads: CACSLPGTAYTQYF. For the CDR3, the DNA is TGCGCCTGCAGTCTTCCCGGGACTGCATATACGCAGTATTTT.

This chain connects TRBV2 to TRBJ1-4; 9 bases match TRBD1. With 6 bases clipped from V and 8 bases from J, the junction kept 7 bases outside the gene matches. This CDR3 spans 14 amino acids. CDR1 and CDR2 (germline): SNHLY, FYNNEI. CDR3 nucleotide sequence: TGTGCCAGCAGCCGACAGGGGGGGATGGAAAAACTGTTTTTT. Its protein is CASSRQGGMEKLFF.

V and J are TRBV4-3 and TRBJ2-5, with D tentatively TRBD1 (5 bases). Germline V CDR1 and CDR2: LGHNA, YSLEER. The CDR3 sequence is 13 residues long. V was pared by 8 bases and J by 7 bases, with 17 bases between. Written as DNA, the CDR3 is TGCGCCAGCTCCCCCCGCTCAGGGTCGACCCAGTACTTC. As protein: CASSPRSGSTQYF.

This clone was observed a single time. V gene TRBV19 combines with J gene TRBJ2-1; 9 nucleotides align to TRBD1. The CDR3 runs to 15 residues. CDR1 LNHDA and CDR2 SQIVND come from the germline V gene (reference sequence). V lost 4 bases and J lost 3; bases outside the gene matches: 4. For the CDR3, the DNA is TGTGCCAGTAGTAGGGGACAGGGAGACTACAATGAGCAGTTCTTC. Translated: CASSRGQGDYNEQFF.

The chain couples TRBV7-2 to TRBJ2-1, with 11 bases identical to TRBD2. CDR1 and CDR2 (germline): SGHTA, FQGNSA. CDR3 size: 14 residues. The V segment lost 5 bases and the J segment 9 bases; nucleotides outside the gene matches: 6. In DNA form, the CDR3 reads TGTGCCAGCAGCCTTAGCGGGGGGGTGGGTGAGCAGTTCTTC. Its protein is CASSLSGGVGEQFF.

The V call is TRBV11-2, the J call TRBJ1-1; D unresolved. Trimming pared 3 bases from V and 5 bases from J, leaving 7 bases between. CDR3 size: 12 residues. CDR1 and CDR2 (germline): SGHAT, FQNNGV. As DNA, the CDR3 is TGTGCCAGCAGCTTGTCCCATACTGAAGCTTTCTTT. Its protein is CASSLSHTEAFF.

The CDR3 coding sequence is TGTGCCTGGAGTGTGGGGGGCGAGCAGTACTTC. Translation: CAWSVGGEQYF. The V call is TRBV30, the J call TRBJ2-7; D might be TRBD2 (6 bases). V gave up 0 bases and J gave up 6 bases, with 6 bases separating them. Germline V gene sequence: CDR1 GTSNPN, CDR2 SVGIG (reference sequence). There are 11 residues in the CDR3.

The rearrangement joins TRBV7-2 to TRBJ1-4; D call uncertain. The CDR3 loop spans 13 amino acids. The V end lost 5 bases, the J end lost 6 bases, and 10 bases lay between the germline ends. Germline V gene lookup returns CDR1 SGHTA and CDR2 FQGNSA. The CDR3, as DNA: TGTGCCAGCAGCCTACCCCTTGATGAAAAACTGTTTTTT. Its protein product is CASSLPLDEKLFF.

This chain uses TRBV19 with TRBJ1-3; D ambiguous. This CDR3 spans 15 amino acids. Germline values: CDR1 LNHDA, CDR2 SQIVND (reference sequence). V gave up 5 bases and J gave up 0 bases, with 11 bases separating them. CDR3 loop: CASSPSVVSGNTIYF. For the CDR3, the DNA is TGTGCCAGTAGTCCCAGTGTCGTCTCTGGAAACACCATATATTTT. Variable domain in full (rest from reference TRBV19 and TRBJ1-3): DGGITQSPKYLFRKEGQNVTLSCEQNLNHDAMYWYRQDPGQGLRLIYYSQIVNDFQKGDIAEGYSVSREKKESFPLTVTSAQKNPTAFYLCASSPSVVSGNTIYFGEGSWLTVV.

V usage is TRBV19 and J usage is TRBJ1-5, with 11 bases lining up with TRBD1. V lost 8 bases, J lost 11 bases, and 8 bases stayed unmatched. CDR3 length equals 13 residues. Germline loops: CDR1 LNHDA, CDR2 SQIVND (reference sequence). CDR3 protein: CASASRDRGAQHF. In DNA, the CDR3 is TGTGCCAGTGCGTCCCGGGACAGGGGGGCCCAGCATTTT.

This chain connects TRBV3-1 (or the pseudogene TRBV3-2) to TRBJ2-1; D may be TRBD1 (6 bases). V lost 3 bases and J 2 bases, leaving 11 bases between the germline ends. The CDR3 is made up of 15 amino acids. CDR1 LGHDT and CDR2 YNNKEL come from the germline V gene (reference sequence). The CDR3 spells CASSQKDRAYNEQFF. CDR3 bases: TGTGCCAGCAGCCAGAAGGACAGAGCCTACAATGAGCAGTTCTTC.

This sequence joins TRBV5-6 and TRBJ1-1; 9 nucleotides align to TRBD1. The junction had 12 bases not matched to a gene; V was cut back by 3 bases and J by 9 bases. This CDR3 region has 15 residues. Germline CDR1 reads SGHDT; CDR2 reads YYEEEE. CDR3: CASSSTGQGGEKAFF. Written as DNA, the CDR3 is TGTGCCAGCAGCTCAACGGGACAGGGAGGGGAGAAAGCTTTCTTT.

This clone was picked up one time. The chain employs TRBV19 and TRBJ1-1; 8 nucleotides line up with TRBD1. With V trimmed by 9 bases and J by 6 bases, 9 bases remained unmatched. The germline V gene has CDR1 LNHDA and CDR2 SQIVND (reference sequence). This CDR3 is 13 amino acids long. CDR3 nucleotides: TGTGCCAGCAGGACAGGGAAGGAGGCTGAAGCTTTCTTT. This translates into CASRTGKEAEAFF.

Of note for this clone: The same CDR3 is also encoded by other DNA sequences in this sample. The chain couples TRBV6-1 to TRBJ1-2, with D maybe TRBD1 (5 bases). CDR1 MNHNS and CDR2 SASEGT come from the germline V gene. V gave up 2 bases and J gave up 4 bases, with 8 bases separating them. The length of the CDR3 is 13 residues. CDR3 in DNA: TGTGCCAGCAGTGAACAGGGAGGCTATGGCTACACCTTC. Protein product: CASSEQGGYGYTF.

This rearrangement joins TRBV5-5 to TRBJ2-3, with 12 bases lining up with TRBD1. The CDR3 length is 14 residues. The germline V gene encodes CDR1 SGHKS and CDR2 YYEKEE (reference sequence). The CDR3 loop is CSSGRDRGHDTQYF. CDR3 sequence (DNA): TGTTCCTCCGGCCGGGACAGGGGGCACGATACGCAGTATTTT.

The chain recombines TRBV6-5 with TRBJ1-2; D not resolved. The germline CDR1 and CDR2 sequences are MNHEY and SVGAGI. The V and J ends lost 6 bases and 4 bases respectively, with 15 bases between them. The CDR3 is 14 amino acids. CDR3 residues: CASSANRYVYGYTF. Written as DNA, the CDR3 is TGTGCCAGCAGCGCAAACCGCTACGTCTATGGCTACACCTTC.

The genes are TRBV7-3 and TRBJ1-2; D is possibly TRBD1 (6 bases). Per the germline V gene, CDR1 is SGHTA and CDR2 is FQGTGA. The CDR3 contains 15 residues. V was shortened by 2 bases and J by 6 bases, with 16 bases between the two germline ends. The CDR3 region has the DNA TGTGCCAGCAGCTTATACCCGGGGACAAGGGATGGCTACACCTTC. Its protein is CASSLYPGTRDGYTF.

The chain uses TRBV10-3 and TRBJ2-2, with 14 positions matching TRBD2. The CDR3 has 18 residues. Germline trimming cut 10 bases from V and 3 bases from J; bases unmatched to any gene: 13. The V gene's germline CDR1 is ENHRY and CDR2 SYGVKD. This CDR3 reads CATLGRGLAGAHTGELFF. The CDR3 DNA reads as TGTGCCACCTTGGGCCGGGGACTAGCGGGGGCCCACACCGGGGAGCTGTTTTTT.

This clone was detected only once. V and J are TRBV7-3 and TRBJ2-7; 9 bases fit TRBD2. V lost 2 bases, J lost 3 bases, and 5 bases stayed unmatched. This CDR3 region has 15 residues. Germline CDR1 is SGHTA and CDR2 is FQGTGA. The CDR3 bases are TGTGCCAGCAGCTTAGGTAGCGGGGGAATCTACGAGCAGTACTTC. Residues: CASSLGSGGIYEQYF.